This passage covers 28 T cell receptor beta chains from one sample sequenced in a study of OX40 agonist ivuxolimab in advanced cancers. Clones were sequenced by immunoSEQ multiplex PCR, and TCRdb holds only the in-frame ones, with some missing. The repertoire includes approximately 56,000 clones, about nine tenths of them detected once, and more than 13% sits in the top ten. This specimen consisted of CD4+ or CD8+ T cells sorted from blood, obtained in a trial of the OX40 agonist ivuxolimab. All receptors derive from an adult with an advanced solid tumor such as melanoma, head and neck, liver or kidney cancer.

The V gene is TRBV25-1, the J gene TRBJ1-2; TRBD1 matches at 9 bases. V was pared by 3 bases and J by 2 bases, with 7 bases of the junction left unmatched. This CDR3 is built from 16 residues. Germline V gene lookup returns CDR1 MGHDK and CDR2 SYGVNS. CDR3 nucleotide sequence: TGTGCCAGCAGTGACCTAGGGACAGGGTCAAACTATGGCTACACCTTC. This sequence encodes CASSDLGTGSNYGYTF.

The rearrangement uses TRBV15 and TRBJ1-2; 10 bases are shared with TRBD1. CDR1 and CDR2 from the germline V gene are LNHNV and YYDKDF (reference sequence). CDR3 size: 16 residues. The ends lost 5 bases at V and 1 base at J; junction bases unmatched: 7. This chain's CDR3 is CATSRDRGPINYGYTF. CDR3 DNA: TGTGCCACCAGCCGGGACAGGGGCCCCATTAACTATGGCTACACCTTC.

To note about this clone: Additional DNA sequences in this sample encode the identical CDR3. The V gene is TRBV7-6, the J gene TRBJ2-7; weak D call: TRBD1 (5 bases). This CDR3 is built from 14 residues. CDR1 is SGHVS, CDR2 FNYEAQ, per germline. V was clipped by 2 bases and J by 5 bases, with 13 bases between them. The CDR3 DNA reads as TGTGCCAGCAGCTTAAGGGTGCAGGGCGACGAGCAGTACTTC. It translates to CASSLRVQGDEQYF.

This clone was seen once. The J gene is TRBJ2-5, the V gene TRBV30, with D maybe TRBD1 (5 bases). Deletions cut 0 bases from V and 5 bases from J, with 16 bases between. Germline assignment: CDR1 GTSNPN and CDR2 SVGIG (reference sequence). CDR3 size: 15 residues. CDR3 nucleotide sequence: TGTGCCTGGAGTGTAGCGTTGGGGCGCCGGGAGACCCAGTACTTC. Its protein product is CAWSVALGRRETQYF.

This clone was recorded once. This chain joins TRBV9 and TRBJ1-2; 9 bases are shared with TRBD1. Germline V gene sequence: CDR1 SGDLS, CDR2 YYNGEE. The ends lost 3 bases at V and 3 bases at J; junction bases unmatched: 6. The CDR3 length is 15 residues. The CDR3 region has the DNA TGTGCCAGCAGCGCCGGTTGGACAGGGGACTATGGCTACACCTTC. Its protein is CASSAGWTGDYGYTF.

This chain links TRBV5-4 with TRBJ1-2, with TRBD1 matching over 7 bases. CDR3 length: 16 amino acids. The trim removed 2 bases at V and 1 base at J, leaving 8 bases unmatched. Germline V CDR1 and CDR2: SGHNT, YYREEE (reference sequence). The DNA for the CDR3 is TGTGCCAGCAGCTTCCCTGAGGGGGCAAATAACTATGGCTACACCTTC. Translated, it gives CASSFPEGANNYGYTF.

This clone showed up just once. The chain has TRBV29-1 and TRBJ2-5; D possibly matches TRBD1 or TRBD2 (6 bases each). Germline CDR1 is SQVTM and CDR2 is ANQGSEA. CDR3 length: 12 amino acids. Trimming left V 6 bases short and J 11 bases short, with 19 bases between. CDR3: CSVRGGPLEQYF. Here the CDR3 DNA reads TGCAGCGTACGTGGGGGGCCTCTGGAGCAGTACTTC.

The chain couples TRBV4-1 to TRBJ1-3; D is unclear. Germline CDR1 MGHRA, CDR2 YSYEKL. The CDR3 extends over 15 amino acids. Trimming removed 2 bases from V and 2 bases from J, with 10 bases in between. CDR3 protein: CASSQTRGTGNTIYF. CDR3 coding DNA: TGCGCCAGCAGCCAAACTCGAGGGACTGGAAACACCATATATTTT.

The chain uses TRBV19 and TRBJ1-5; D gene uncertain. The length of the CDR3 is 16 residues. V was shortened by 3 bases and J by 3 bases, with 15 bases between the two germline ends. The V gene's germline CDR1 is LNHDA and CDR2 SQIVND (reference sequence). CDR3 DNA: TGTGCCAGTAGTATGCCCACAGACTGGTCCAATCAGCCCCAGCATTTT. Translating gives CASSMPTDWSNQPQHF.

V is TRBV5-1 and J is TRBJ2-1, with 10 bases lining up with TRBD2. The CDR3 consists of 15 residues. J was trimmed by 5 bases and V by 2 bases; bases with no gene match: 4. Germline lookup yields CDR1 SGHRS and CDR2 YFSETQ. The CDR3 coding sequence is TGCGCCAGCAGCTTAGCGGGGGGGCCGAACAATGAGCAGTTCTTC. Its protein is CASSLAGGPNNEQFF.

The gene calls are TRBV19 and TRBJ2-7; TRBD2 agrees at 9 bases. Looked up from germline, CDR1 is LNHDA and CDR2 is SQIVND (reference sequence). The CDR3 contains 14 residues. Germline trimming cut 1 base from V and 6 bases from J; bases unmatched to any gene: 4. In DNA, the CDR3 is TGTGCCAGTAGTATAGGCGGGGGGGCCTCCGAGCAGTACTTC. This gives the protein CASSIGGGASEQYF.

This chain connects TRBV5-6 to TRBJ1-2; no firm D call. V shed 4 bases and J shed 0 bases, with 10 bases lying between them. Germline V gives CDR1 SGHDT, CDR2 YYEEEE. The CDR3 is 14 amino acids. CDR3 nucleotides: TGTGCCAGCAGCCATCGGGCCCCTAACTATGGCTACACCTTC. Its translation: CASSHRAPNYGYTF. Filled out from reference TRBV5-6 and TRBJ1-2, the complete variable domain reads DAGVTQSPTHLIKTRGQQVTLRCSPKSGHDTVSWYQQALGQGPQFIFQYYEEEERQRGNFPDRFSGHQFPNYSSELNVNALLLGDSALYLCASSHRAPNYGYTFGSGTRLTVV.

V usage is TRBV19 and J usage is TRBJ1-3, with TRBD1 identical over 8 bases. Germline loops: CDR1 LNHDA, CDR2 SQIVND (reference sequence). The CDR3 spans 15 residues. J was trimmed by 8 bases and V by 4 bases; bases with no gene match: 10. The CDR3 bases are TGTGCCAGTAGTACGAAATGGGACAGGCGGGACACCATATATTTT. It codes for CASSTKWDRRDTIYF.

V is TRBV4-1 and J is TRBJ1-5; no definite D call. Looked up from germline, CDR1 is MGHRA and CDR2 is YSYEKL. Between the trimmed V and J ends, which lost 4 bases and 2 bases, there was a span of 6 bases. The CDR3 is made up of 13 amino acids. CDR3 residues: CASSLQGNQPQHF. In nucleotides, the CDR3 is TGCGCCAGCAGCCTTCAGGGCAATCAGCCCCAGCATTTT.

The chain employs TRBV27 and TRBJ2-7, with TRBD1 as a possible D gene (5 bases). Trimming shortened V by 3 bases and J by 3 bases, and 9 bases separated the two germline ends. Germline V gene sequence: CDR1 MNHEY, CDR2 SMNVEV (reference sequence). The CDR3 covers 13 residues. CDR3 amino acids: CASSLGQHYEQYF. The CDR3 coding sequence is TGTGCCAGCAGTTTGGGGCAGCACTACGAGCAGTACTTC.

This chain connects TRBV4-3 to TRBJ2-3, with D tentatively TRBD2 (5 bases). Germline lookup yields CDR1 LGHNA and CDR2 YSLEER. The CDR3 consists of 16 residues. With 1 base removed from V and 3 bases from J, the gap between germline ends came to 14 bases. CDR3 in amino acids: CASSQVLGELTDTQYF. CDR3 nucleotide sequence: TGCGCCAGCAGCCAAGTCTTGGGAGAACTTACAGATACGCAGTATTTT.

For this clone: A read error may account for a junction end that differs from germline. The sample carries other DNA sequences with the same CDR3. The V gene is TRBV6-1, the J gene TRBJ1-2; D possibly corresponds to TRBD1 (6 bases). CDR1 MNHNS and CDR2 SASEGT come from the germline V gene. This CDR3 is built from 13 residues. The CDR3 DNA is TGCGCCAGCAGCCTCGGACAGCTCTATGGCTACACCTTC. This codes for CASSLGQLYGYTF.

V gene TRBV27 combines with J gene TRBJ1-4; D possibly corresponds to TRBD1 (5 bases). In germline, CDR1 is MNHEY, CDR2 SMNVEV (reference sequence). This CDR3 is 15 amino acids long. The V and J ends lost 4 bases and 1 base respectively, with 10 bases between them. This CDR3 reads CASSSWGGTNEKLFF. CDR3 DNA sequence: TGTGCCAGCAGTTCCTGGGGGGGAACTAATGAAAAACTGTTTTTT.

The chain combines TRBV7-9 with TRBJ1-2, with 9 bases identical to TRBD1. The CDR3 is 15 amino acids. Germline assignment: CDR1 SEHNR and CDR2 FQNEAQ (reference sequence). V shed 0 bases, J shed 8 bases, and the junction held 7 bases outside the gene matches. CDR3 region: CASSLADRGRQGYTF. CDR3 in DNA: TGTGCCAGCAGCTTAGCCGACAGGGGGAGGCAAGGCTACACCTTC.

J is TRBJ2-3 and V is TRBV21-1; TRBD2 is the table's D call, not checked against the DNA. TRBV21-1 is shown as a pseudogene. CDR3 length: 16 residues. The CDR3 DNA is TGTGCCAGCAGCAACGGTGCGGGGGGCCGCACAGATACGCAGTATTTT. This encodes CASSNGAGGRTDTQYF.

CDR3: CASGPRTDYNEKLFF. The CDR3 coding sequence is TGTGCTAGTGGTCCCCGGACTGACTATAATGAAAAACTGTTTTTT. V and J are TRBV12-5 and TRBJ1-4; no clear D. CDR3 length: 15 residues. Germline V CDR1 and CDR2: LGHNT, FRNRAP. V was cut by 5 bases and J by 4 bases, with 14 bases left in between.

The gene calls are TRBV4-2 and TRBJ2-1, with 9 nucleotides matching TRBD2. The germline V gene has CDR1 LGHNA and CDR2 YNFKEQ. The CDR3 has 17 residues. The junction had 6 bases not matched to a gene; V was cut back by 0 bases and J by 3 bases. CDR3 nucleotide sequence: TGTGCCAGCAGCCAAGATGTGGGTAGCGGGGGCTACAATGAGCAGTTCTTC. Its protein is CASSQDVGSGGYNEQFF.

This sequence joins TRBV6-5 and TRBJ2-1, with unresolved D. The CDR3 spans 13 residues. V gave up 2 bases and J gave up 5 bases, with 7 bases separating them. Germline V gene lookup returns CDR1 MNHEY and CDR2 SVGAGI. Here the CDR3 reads CASSYLQDNEQFF. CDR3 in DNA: TGTGCCAGCAGTTACCTCCAGGACAATGAGCAGTTCTTC.

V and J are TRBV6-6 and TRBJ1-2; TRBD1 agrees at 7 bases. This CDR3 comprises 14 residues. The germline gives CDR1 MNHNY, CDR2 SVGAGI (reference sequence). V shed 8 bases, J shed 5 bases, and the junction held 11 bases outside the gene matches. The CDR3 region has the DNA TGTGCCAGCGCTTTACCGGGACAGCATTATGGCTACACCTTC. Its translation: CASALPGQHYGYTF.

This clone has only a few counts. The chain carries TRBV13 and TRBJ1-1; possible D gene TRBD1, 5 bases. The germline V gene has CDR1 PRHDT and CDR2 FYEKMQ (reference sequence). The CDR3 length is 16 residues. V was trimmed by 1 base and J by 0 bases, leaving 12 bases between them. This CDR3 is CASSLAPTGLNTEAFF. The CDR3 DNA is TGTGCCAGCAGCTTAGCCCCTACAGGACTGAACACTGAAGCTTTCTTT.

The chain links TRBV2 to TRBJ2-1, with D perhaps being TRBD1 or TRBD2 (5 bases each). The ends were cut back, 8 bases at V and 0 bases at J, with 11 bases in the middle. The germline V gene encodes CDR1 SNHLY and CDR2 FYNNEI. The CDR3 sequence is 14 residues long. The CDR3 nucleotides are TGTGCCAGCCTGGGGGTCAGCTCCTACAATGAGCAGTTCTTC. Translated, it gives CASLGVSSYNEQFF.

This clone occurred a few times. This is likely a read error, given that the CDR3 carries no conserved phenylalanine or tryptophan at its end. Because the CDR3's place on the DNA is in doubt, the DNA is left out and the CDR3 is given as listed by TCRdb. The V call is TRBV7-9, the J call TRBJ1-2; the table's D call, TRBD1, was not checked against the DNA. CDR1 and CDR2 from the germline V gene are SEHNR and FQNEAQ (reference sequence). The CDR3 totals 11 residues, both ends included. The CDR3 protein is CASSYDGQGIL.

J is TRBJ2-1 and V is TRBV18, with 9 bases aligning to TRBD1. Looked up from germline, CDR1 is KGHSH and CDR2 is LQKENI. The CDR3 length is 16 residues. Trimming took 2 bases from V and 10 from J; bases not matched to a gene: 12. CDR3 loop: CASSPLGTGGAWEQFF. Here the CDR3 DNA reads TGTGCCAGCTCACCATTGGGTACAGGGGGCGCCTGGGAGCAGTTCTTC.